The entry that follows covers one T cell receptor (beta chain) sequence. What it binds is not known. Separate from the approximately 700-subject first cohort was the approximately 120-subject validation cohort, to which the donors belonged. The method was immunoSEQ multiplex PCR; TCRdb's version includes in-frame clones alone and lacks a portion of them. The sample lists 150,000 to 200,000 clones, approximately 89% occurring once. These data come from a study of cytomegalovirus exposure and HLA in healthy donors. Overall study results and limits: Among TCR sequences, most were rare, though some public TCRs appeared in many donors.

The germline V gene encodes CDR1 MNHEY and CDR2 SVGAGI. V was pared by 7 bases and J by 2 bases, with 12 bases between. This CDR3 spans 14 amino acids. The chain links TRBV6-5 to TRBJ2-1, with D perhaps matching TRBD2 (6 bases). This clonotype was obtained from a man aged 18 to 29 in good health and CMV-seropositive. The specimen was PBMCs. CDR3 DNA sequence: TGTGCCAGCACTGGTAGCGGAGCCTACAATGAGCAGTTCTTC. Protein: CASTGSGAYNEQFF.